The 22 T cell receptor beta chains below all came from one sample that was sequenced in a study of blood T cell repertoires in COVID-19 (dated by TCRdb to about 2020). Libraries were prepared through the immunoSEQ multiplex PCR assay. TCRdb stores this immuneACCESS table with in-frame sequences only. Part of the clones is absent; in the studies checked, under half of the shortfall reflects unresolved V genes, and no reason is known for the rest. In this sample the table shows more than 130,000 clones, roughly 86% of which occur a single time. The leading ten clones occupy about 10% of the sample. Sequencing was done on a sample of peripheral blood. These receptors were taken from a man aged 50 to 60 with active or convalescent COVID-19.

This rearrangement joins TRBV7-2 to TRBJ1-2; 8 positions match TRBD1. This CDR3 spans 16 amino acids. Germline lookup yields CDR1 SGHTA and CDR2 FQGNSA. J gave up 2 bases and V 4 bases, and 9 bases lay outside the gene matches. In DNA form, the CDR3 reads TGTGCCAGCAGCTCGCAGCCAGGGGGCGGGAACTATGGCTACACCTTC. Its protein product is CASSSQPGGGNYGYTF.

V is TRBV5-1 and J is TRBJ2-7; unclear D gene. Germline V gene data show CDR1 as SGHRS and CDR2 as YFSETQ. The CDR3 runs to 13 residues. Trimming took off 4 bases at V and 0 bases at J, with 8 bases between the two ends. This chain's CDR3 is CASSVDGSYEQYF. CDR3 in DNA: TGCGCCAGCAGCGTGGACGGCTCCTACGAGCAGTACTTC.

The rearrangement joins TRBV2 to TRBJ1-1; maybe TRBD1 (6 bases). From germline, CDR1 is SNHLY and CDR2 FYNNEI. Trimming took 6 bases from V and 0 from J, leaving 11 bases between them. The CDR3 totals 14 residues. The CDR3 loop is CASRGGRVNTEAFF. Here the CDR3 DNA reads TGTGCCAGCAGAGGGGGGAGGGTGAACACTGAAGCTTTCTTT.

The CDR3 protein is CASAIMGANTGELFF. In nucleotides, the CDR3 is TGTGCCAGCGCTATTATGGGCGCGAACACCGGGGAGCTGTTTTTT. The V and J genes are TRBV27 and TRBJ2-2; D is unclear. This CDR3 has 15 residues. Looked up from germline, CDR1 is MNHEY and CDR2 is SMNVEV (reference sequence). The V end was cut by 8 bases, the J end by 0 bases, with 13 bases between.

The chain carries TRBV29-1 and TRBJ2-1, with TRBD1 matching 7 bases. Germline V gene lookup returns CDR1 SQVTM and CDR2 ANQGSEA. CDR3 size: 13 residues. Germline trimming cut 7 bases from V and 5 bases from J; bases unmatched to any gene: 8. Here the CDR3 DNA reads TGCAGCGCTTCCATAGGGGGCCACAATGAGCAGTTCTTC. Translation: CSASIGGHNEQFF.

Turning to this clone: The same CDR3 arises from other DNA sequences in this sample as well. DNA of the CDR3: TGTGCCAGCAGTTACACGGGACAGGGGGCTGAAGCTTTCTTT. Encoded protein: CASSYTGQGAEAFF. This chain joins TRBV6-5 and TRBJ1-1; TRBD1 matches 11 bases. The CDR3 is 14 amino acids. V was clipped by 2 bases and J by 6 bases; unmatched bases: 2. Germline assignment: CDR1 MNHEY and CDR2 SVGAGI.

This clone has just a few counts. This sequence joins TRBV7-9 and TRBJ2-3; TRBD1 matches 9 bases. V shed 5 bases, J shed 2 bases, and the junction held 5 bases outside the gene matches. CDR3 size: 15 residues. CDR1 and CDR2 (germline): SEHNR, FQNEAQ (reference sequence). The CDR3 nucleotides read TGTGCCAGCAGCACGACAGGGGGGAACACAGATACGCAGTATTTT. It encodes CASSTTGGNTDTQYF.

The V and J genes are TRBV5-1 and TRBJ1-1; 8 bases map to TRBD1. CDR1 and CDR2 from the germline V gene are SGHRS and YFSETQ. Losses at the gene ends were 4 bases for V and 5 bases for J; bases not matched to a gene: 1. There are 12 residues in the CDR3. The DNA for the CDR3 is TGCGCCAGCAGCCGGGACAGGACTGAAGCTTTCTTT. Protein: CASSRDRTEAFF.

This clone was detected only a few times. The J gene is TRBJ1-5, the V gene TRBV19; 7 nucleotides agree with TRBD1. J gave up 0 bases and V 3 bases, and 11 bases lay outside the gene matches. This CDR3 region has 18 residues. Germline assignment: CDR1 LNHDA and CDR2 SQIVND (reference sequence). CDR3 nucleotides: TGTGCCAGTAGTATTCGATTCCTCAGGGGGAGTAGCAATCAGCCCCAGCATTTT. Translation: CASSIRFLRGSSNQPQHF.

This clone has a single count. Its ends do not fully match the called genes, so a read error is possible. V and J are TRBV5-1 and TRBJ2-4; 11 bases align to TRBD2. CDR1 and CDR2 from the germline V gene are SGHRS and YFSETQ. CDR3 size: 12 residues. This CDR3 is CASSSTSGGPHF. The CDR3 DNA sequence: TGCGCCAGCAGCTCAACTAGCGGGGGCCCACACTTC.

The rearrangement links TRBV14 to TRBJ2-5, with TRBD1 identical over 7 bases. The germline gives CDR1 SGHDN, CDR2 FVKESK. The CDR3 has 15 residues. J lost 3 bases, V lost 4 bases, and 8 bases had no gene match. The CDR3 spells CASSRTPGQKETQYF. In DNA form, the CDR3 reads TGTGCCAGCAGCCGAACGCCGGGACAGAAAGAGACCCAGTACTTC.

V gene TRBV5-5 combines with J gene TRBJ2-2; D may be TRBD2 (6 bases). The CDR3 runs to 15 residues. V lost 4 bases and J lost 3, with 13 bases in between. The germline V gene has CDR1 SGHKS and CDR2 YYEKEE (reference sequence). Here the CDR3 reads CASSPQSGYTGELFF. In DNA, the CDR3 is TGTGCCAGCAGCCCCCAGAGCGGGTACACCGGGGAGCTGTTTTTT.

This clone was seen just once. V and J are TRBV4-3 and TRBJ1-2, with 7 positions matching TRBD1. This CDR3 has 15 amino acids. V lost 1 base and J lost 0; bases outside the gene matches: 2. The germline CDR1 and CDR2 sequences are LGHNA and YSLEER. CDR3 region: CASSQVQGANYGYTF. CDR3 bases: TGCGCCAGCAGCCAAGTTCAGGGGGCTAACTATGGCTACACCTTC.

The rearrangement links TRBV5-6 to TRBJ1-6; unclear D gene. V dropped 0 bases and J dropped 5 bases, with 12 bases sitting between them. The CDR3 consists of 16 residues. CDR1 is SGHDT and CDR2 is YYEEEE in the germline V gene. CDR3 amino acids: CASSLAGGHHNSPLHF. The CDR3 DNA follows: TGTGCCAGCAGCTTGGCAGGAGGGCACCATAATTCACCCCTCCACTTT.

This chain links TRBV19 with TRBJ2-1; TRBD2 might be the D (6 bases). CDR3 length: 16 residues. The ends were cut back, 6 bases at V and 5 bases at J, with 20 bases in the middle. Germline V gene lookup returns CDR1 LNHDA and CDR2 SQIVND (reference sequence). CDR3: CASRPTGLAEHNEQFF. CDR3 bases: TGTGCCAGTAGACCTACGGGGTTAGCGGAGCACAATGAGCAGTTCTTC.

This chain uses TRBV9 with TRBJ2-2; 9 bases are shared with TRBD1. With 0 bases clipped from V and 6 bases from J, the junction kept 6 bases outside the gene matches. Germline loops: CDR1 SGDLS, CDR2 YYNGEE. This CDR3 is built from 16 residues. The CDR3 spells CASSVGTGVLAGELFF. The CDR3 bases are TGTGCCAGCAGCGTAGGGACAGGGGTTTTGGCCGGGGAGCTGTTTTTT.

CDR3 in amino acids: CASSLVAGGPVYEQFF. The CDR3 bases are TGTGCCAGCAGCTTGGTGGCGGGAGGGCCCGTTTATGAGCAGTTCTTC. The rearrangement uses TRBV5-4 and TRBJ2-1, with TRBD2 matching 9 bases. This CDR3 spans 16 amino acids. V lost 0 bases, J lost 8 bases, and 9 bases stayed unmatched. Germline values: CDR1 SGHNT, CDR2 YYREEE (reference sequence).

V usage is TRBV6-6 and J usage is TRBJ2-1, with 7 nucleotides matching TRBD2. Trimming at V came to 2 bases and at J to 11 bases, leaving 6 bases not matched to a gene. Per germline, CDR1 MNHNY and CDR2 SVGAGI (reference sequence). CDR3 length: 13 amino acids. The CDR3 DNA reads TGTGCCAGCAGTTACGGGTCTAGCGGAAAGCAGTTCTTC. Protein: CASSYGSSGKQFF.

The rearrangement links TRBV30 to TRBJ2-2; D is possibly TRBD1 (5 bases). This CDR3 is 15 amino acids long. Germline lookup yields CDR1 GTSNPN and CDR2 SVGIG (reference sequence). The germline V and J ends were trimmed by 1 base and 5 bases, with 14 bases remaining between them. In DNA, the CDR3 is TGTGCCTGGAGTGATCAGGGTGTAATTACCGGGGAGCTGTTTTTT. It specifies CAWSDQGVITGELFF.

The rearrangement joins TRBV11-3 to TRBJ2-1; TRBD2 agrees at 8 bases. Trimming removed 4 bases from V and 6 bases from J; junction bases left unmatched: 8. Germline assignment: CDR1 SGHNT and CDR2 YENEEA. This CDR3 has 15 residues. CDR3 region: CASSSGSGRANEQFF. DNA of the CDR3: TGTGCCAGCAGCTCGGGGTCCGGGAGGGCCAATGAGCAGTTCTTC.

The chain links TRBV29-1 to TRBJ2-1, with 9 bases lining up with TRBD2. The J segment lost 3 bases and the V segment lost 3 bases, leaving 3 bases of the junction unmatched. The V gene's germline CDR1 is SQVTM and CDR2 ANQGSEA. This CDR3 has 14 amino acids. The CDR3: CSVDLAGVYNEQFF. CDR3 sequence (DNA): TGCAGCGTTGATTTAGCGGGGGTCTACAATGAGCAGTTCTTC.

This chain joins TRBV15 and TRBJ2-1; tentative D call: TRBD2 (6 bases). V lost 3 bases and J lost 7, with 19 bases in between. CDR3 length equals 16 residues. The germline gives CDR1 LNHNV, CDR2 YYDKDF (reference sequence). The CDR3 region is CATSRLSGGVKNEQFF. The CDR3 DNA follows: TGTGCCACCAGCAGGCTTAGCGGAGGGGTTAAGAATGAGCAGTTCTTC. Full variable domain (missing parts from reference TRBV15 and TRBJ2-1): DAMVIQNPRYQVTQFGKPVTLSCSQTLNHNVMYWYQQKSSQAPKLLFHYYDKDFNNEADTPDNFQSRRPNTSFCFLDIRSPGLGDTAMYLCATSRLSGGVKNEQFFGPGTRLTVL.